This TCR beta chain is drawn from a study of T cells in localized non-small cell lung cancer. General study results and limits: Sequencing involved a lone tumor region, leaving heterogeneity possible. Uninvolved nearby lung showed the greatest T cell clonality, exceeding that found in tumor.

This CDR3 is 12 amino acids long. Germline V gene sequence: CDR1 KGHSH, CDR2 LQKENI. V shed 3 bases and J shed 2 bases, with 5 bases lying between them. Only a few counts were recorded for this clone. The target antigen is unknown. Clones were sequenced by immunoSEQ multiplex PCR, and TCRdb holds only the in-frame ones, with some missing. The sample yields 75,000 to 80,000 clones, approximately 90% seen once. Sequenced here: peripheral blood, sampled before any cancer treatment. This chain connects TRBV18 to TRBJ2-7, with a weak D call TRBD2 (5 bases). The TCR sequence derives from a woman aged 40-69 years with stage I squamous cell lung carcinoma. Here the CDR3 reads CASSPEAYEQYF. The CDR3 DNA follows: TGTGCCAGCTCACCGGAGGCCTACGAGCAGTACTTC.